This T cell receptor (beta chain) was captured by sequencing in a study of HIV-infected patients and healthy controls (dated by TCRdb to the mid-2010s). The receptor library was made with 5' RACE. Reads for this sample came from an Illumina MiSeq. The public reads were run again by TCRdb, first through fastp at Q25 and then through MiXCR, and only productive beta chains were kept. Under each unique CDR3 protein, matching rows form one entry showing the most common genes and DNA. Within this sample are roughly 20,000 distinct CDR3 sequences, with roughly 18% of them counted one time only. Of the sample, around 35% falls within the top ten clones. Inclusive of the bounding cysteine and phenylalanine, the CDR3 is 14 residues long. This entry keeps only the CDR3 DNA: 42 bases, framed from base 1. Between the V and J ends, shortened by 3 bases and 2 bases respectively, the junction contains 9 bases. From the germline V gene, CDR1 is ENHRY and CDR2 is SYGVKD.

There are many counts of this clonotype. No cognate antigen has been identified for it. No much larger clone is present one base from it, and per-base qualities are unavailable. The chain uses TRBV10-3 and TRBJ2-3; perhaps TRBD2 is the D gene, with 6 bases matching. This clonotype was sampled from a human donor in good health. Source material: CD8+ T cells from blood. The CDR3 region reads CAISEAGPTDTQYF. The DNA is as follows: TGTGCCATCAGTGAAGCGGGCCCCACAGATACGCAGTATTTT.